This TCR beta chain was found in a study of cytomegalovirus exposure and HLA in healthy donors. With respect to this clone: What it binds is unknown.

Healthy donors of bone marrow made up the group. Study-level points and caveats: Only CMV serostatus was available as immune exposure information. The CMV antigen specificity of three CMV-associated chains was confirmed through in vitro analysis. In an earlier analysis, most TCR beta V segments were productive about 90% or about 30% of the time.

With V trimmed by 1 base and J by 5 bases, 5 bases remained unmatched. CDR1 SGHAT and CDR2 FQNNGV come from the germline V gene. The CDR3 length is 16 residues. The PCR employed 60 Vbeta primers together with 13 Jbeta primers. The table came from immunoSEQ multiplex PCR; TCRdb's copy has only in-frame clones and leaves some out. In the table there are about 160,000 clones, over 60% of which are singletons. The source material was PBMCs. This receptor was taken from a woman aged 50 to 60 in good health and CMV-seropositive. The rearrangement uses TRBV11-2 and TRBJ2-1, with 10 bases that match TRBD1. The CDR3 region is CASSLVLDRGDNEQFF. As DNA, the CDR3 is TGTGCCAGCAGCTTAGTGCTGGACAGGGGGGACAATGAGCAGTTCTTC.